This TCR beta chain was captured by sequencing in a study of response to subunit inactivated influenza vaccine. Findings and caveats of the study: That few new T cells are recruited by each seasonal influenza vaccination was the authors' suggestion.

This clonotype was seen repeatedly, ten times or more. Antigen: not known. The CDR3 runs 12 residues. Germline CDR1 and CDR2: SGHTA and FQGNSA. With V trimmed by 5 bases and J by 9 bases, 4 bases remained unmatched. TCRdb independently ran MiXCR on the RT-PCR reads; one entry per CDR3 protein. Of roughly 650,000 distinct CDR3 sequences in the sample, 15% to 18% were seen once. The material was PBMCs from blood, obtained 11 to 12 days after vaccination. The sequence was obtained from a middle-aged man who received an inactivated influenza vaccine. The chain links TRBV7-2 to TRBJ2-3; TRBD1 aligns across 8 bases. Here the CDR3 reads CASSNSGGTQYF. The DNA of the CDR3 is TGTGCCAGCAGCAATTCAGGGGGCACGCAGTATTTT.